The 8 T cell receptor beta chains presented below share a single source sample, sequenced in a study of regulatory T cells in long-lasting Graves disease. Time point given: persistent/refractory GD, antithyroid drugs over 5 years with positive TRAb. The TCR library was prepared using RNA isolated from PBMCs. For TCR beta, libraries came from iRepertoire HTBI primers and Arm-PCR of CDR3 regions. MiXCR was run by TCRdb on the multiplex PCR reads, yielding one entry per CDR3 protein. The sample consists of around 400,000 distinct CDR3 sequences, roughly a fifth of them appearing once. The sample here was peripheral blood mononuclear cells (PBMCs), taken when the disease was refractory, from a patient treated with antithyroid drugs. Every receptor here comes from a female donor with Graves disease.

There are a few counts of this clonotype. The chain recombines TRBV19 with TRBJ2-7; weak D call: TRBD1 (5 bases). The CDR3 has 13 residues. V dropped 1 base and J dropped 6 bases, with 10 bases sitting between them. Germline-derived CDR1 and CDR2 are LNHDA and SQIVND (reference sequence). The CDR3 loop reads CASSIGVGAEQYF. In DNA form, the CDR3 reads TGTGCCAGTAGTATAGGGGTAGGGGCCGAGCAGTACTTC.

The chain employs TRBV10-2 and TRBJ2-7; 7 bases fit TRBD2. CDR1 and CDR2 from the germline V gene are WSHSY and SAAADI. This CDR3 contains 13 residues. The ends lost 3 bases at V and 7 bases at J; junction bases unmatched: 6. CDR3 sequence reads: CASSDPTSAEQYF. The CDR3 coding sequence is TGCGCCAGCAGTGATCCTACTAGCGCGGAGCAGTACTTC.

The CDR3 region has the DNA TGTGCCATCTCTCAGGGACAGCCAAAAGAGACCCAGTACTTC. Translation: CAISQGQPKETQYF. This chain links TRBV12-3 or TRBV12-4 with TRBJ2-5; TRBD1 matches 7 bases. This CDR3 is built from 14 residues. J lost 3 bases, V lost 10 bases, and 11 bases had no gene match.

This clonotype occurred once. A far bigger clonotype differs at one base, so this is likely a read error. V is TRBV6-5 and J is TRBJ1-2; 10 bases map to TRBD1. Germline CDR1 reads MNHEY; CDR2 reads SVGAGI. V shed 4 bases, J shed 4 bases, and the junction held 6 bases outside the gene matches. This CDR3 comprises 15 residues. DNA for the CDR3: TGTGCCAGCAGTTTAGACCGGACAGGGGGCTATGGCTACACCTTC. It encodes CASSLDRTGGYGYTF.

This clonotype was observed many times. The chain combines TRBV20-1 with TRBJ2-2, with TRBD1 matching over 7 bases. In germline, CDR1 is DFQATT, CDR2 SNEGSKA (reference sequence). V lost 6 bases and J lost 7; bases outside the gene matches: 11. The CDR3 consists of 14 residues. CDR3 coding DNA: TGCAGTGCATCACCGCATAGACAGGGCGGGGAGCTGTTTTTT. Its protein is CSASPHRQGGELFF.

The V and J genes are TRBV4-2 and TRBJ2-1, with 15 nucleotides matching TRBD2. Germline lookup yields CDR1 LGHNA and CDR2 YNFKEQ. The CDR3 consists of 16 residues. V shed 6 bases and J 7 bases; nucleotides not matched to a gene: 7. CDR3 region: CASSLTGLAGGNEQFF. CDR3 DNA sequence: TGTGCCAGCAGTCTGACTGGACTAGCGGGAGGGAATGAGCAGTTCTTC.

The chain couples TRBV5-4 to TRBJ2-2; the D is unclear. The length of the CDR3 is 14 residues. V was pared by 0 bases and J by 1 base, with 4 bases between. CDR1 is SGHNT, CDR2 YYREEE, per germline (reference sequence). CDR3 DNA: TGTGCCAGCAGCTTGGAACTGAACACCGGGGAGCTGTTTTTT. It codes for CASSLELNTGELFF.

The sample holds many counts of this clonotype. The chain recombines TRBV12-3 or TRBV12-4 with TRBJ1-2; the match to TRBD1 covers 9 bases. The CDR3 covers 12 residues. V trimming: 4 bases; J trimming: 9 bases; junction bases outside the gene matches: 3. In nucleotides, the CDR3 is TGTGCCAGCAGTTCCGGGACAGGGCGCTACACCTTC. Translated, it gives CASSSGTGRYTF.